The sequence of this TCR beta chain was determined in a study of cytomegalovirus exposure and HLA in healthy donors. Findings and caveats of the study: Donors were assumed by presence/absence analyses to have roughly uniform sequencing depth. TCR beta chain V- and J-gene trimming was linked, in a later analysis, to a missense variant in DCLRE1C.

PCR used 60 Vbeta primers and 13 Jbeta primers. Profiled with immunoSEQ multiplex PCR; TCRdb holds only in-frame clones, not every one. Of some 200,000 clones listed, less than 90% are singletons. A word on this clone: What it binds is not known.

The CDR3 is 13 residues long. J was trimmed by 7 bases and V by 5 bases; bases with no gene match: 7. Germline V gene data show CDR1 as SGHDN and CDR2 as FVKESK. Sequencing used PBMCs. The TCR sequence derives from a girl less than two years old in good health and CMV-seronegative. V and J are TRBV14 and TRBJ1-2; 7 bases are shared with TRBD1. The CDR3 spells CASSGTGVVGYTF. The CDR3 nucleotides are TGTGCCAGCAGCGGTACAGGGGTAGTTGGCTACACCTTC.